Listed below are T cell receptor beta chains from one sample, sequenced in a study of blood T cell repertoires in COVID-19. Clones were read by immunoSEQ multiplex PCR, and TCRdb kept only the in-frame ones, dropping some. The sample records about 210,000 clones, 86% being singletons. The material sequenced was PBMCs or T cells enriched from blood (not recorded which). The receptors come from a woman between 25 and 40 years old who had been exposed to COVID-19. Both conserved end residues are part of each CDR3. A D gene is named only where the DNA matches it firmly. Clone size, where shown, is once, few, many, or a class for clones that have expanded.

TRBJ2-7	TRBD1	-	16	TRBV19	TGTGCCAGTAGTCCCCGGGACAGGGGGCGTTTCTACGAGCAGTACTTC	CASSPRDRGRFYEQYF
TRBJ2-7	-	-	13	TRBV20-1	TGCAGTGCTAGTCGCCAGACAGCCTACGAGCAGTACTTC	CSASRQTAYEQYF
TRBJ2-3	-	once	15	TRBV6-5	TGTGCCAGCAGGCGTGGCCGCGGGAGCACAGATACGCAGTATTTT	CASRRGRGSTDTQYF
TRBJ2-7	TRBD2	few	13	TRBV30	TGTGCCTGGAGTCTAGGAAGCGGGATCGAGCAGTACTTC	CAWSLGSGIEQYF
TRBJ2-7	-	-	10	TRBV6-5	TGTGCCACCGAACACAGCGAGCAGTACTTC	CATEHSEQYF
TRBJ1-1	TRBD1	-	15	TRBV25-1	TGTGCCAGCAGGGACTCCGGGACAGGGCACACTGAAGCTTTCTTT	CASRDSGTGHTEAFF
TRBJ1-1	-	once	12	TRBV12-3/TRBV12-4	TGTGCCAGCATACGGGGGAACACTGAAGCTTTCTTT	CASIRGNTEAFF
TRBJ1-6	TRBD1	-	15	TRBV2	TGTGCCAGCAGTGTAAAGGGACAGCATAATTCACCCCTCCACTTT	CASSVKGQHNSPLHF
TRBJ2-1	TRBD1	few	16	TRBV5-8	TGTGCCACCCGGACAGGGGCCCGTACGGCCTACAATGAGCAGTTCTTC	CATRTGARTAYNEQFF
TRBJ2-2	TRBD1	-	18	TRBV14	TGTGCCAGCAGCCAACTTCCGGGACAGGGGGCTGTAACCGGGGAGCTGTTTTTT	CASSQLPGQGAVTGELFF
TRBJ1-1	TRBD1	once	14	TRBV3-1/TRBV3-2	TGTGCCAGCAGCCTTGGGACAGTCAACACTGAAGCTTTCTTT	CASSLGTVNTEAFF
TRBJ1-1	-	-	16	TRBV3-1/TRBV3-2	TGTGCCAGCAGCGCTCGTGGGCCAAATGTGGACACTGAAGCTTTCTTT	CASSARGPNVDTEAFF
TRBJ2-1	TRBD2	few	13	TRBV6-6	TGTGCCGTAAGACTAGCGGGGCTCCATGAGCAGTTCTTC	CAVRLAGLHEQFF
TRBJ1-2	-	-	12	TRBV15	TGTGCCACCAGCAAACCTTTGAGTGGCTACACCTTC	CATSKPLSGYTF
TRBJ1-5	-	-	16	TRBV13	TGTGCCAGCAGCTACGGGGGGTGGGAAAGCAATCAGCCCCAGCATTTT	CASSYGGWESNQPQHF
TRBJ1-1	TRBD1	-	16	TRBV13	TGTGCCAGCAGCTTACGAACTGGACAGGGAGGCACTGAAGCTTTCTTT	CASSLRTGQGGTEAFF
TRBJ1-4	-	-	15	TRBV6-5	TGTGCCAGCAGTTACAGCAGGGTAACTAATGAAAAACTGTTTTTT	CASSYSRVTNEKLFF
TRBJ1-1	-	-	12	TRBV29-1	TGCAGCGGAGTCCCGGTGGACACTGAAGCTTTCTTT	CSGVPVDTEAFF
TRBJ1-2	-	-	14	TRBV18	TGTGCCAGCTCACCACCTCCAGGGAATCTTGGCTACACCTTC	CASSPPPGNLGYTF
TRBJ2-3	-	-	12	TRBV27	TGTGCCAGCAGTGACCCGGGGGATACGCAGTATTTT	CASSDPGDTQYF
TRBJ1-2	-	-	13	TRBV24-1	TGTGCCACCAGTGATTTTAGAGGGATTGGCTACACCTTC	CATSDFRGIGYTF
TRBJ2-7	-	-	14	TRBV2	TGTGCCAGCAGTGAGCAGGGAAGCTCCTACGAGCAGTACTTC	CASSEQGSSYEQYF
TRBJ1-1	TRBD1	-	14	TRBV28	TGTGCCAGCAGTTTACGACAGGGTGGGACTGAAGCTTTCTTT	CASSLRQGGTEAFF
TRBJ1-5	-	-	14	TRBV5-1	TGCGCCAGCAGCTTGGGAGTCGAAGATCAGCCCCAGCATTTT	CASSLGVEDQPQHF